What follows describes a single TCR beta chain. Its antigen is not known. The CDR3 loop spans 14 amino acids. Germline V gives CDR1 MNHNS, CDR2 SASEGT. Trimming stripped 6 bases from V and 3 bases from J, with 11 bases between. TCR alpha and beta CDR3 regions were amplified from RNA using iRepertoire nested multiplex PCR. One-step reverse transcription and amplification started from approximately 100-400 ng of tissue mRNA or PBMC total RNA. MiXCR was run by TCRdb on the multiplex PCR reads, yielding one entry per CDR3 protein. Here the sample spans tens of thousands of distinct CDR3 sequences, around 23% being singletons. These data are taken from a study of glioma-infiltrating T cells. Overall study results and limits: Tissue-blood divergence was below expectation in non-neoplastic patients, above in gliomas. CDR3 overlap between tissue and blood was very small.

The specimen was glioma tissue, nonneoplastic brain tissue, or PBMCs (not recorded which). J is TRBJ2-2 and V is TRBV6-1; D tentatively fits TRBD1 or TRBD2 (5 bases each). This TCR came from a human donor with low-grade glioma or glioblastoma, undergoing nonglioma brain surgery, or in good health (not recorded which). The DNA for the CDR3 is TGTGCCAGCAGGCCGGGACCCTACACCGGGGAGCTGTTTTTT. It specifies CASRPGPYTGELFF.